The T cell receptor beta chain under discussion was sequenced for a study of technical replicates of blood from several donors. Generated by immunoSEQ multiplex PCR, the TCRdb table keeps only in-frame clones and is missing some. The sample consists of 76,000 or so clones, about 91% of them appearing once. Germline CDR1 reads SEHNR; CDR2 reads FQNEAQ (reference sequence). The CDR3 extends over 14 amino acids. Trimming cost V 6 bases and J 2 bases; bases outside gene matches: 7. The sequence was obtained from a human donor in good health. J is TRBJ2-7 and V is TRBV7-9; TRBD1 matches 7 bases. What was sequenced was T cells isolated from PBMCs. CDR3 sequence (DNA): TGTGCCAGCAGATCGGACAGGAGTCCCTACGAGCAGTACTTC. It translates to CASRSDRSPYEQYF.